These 24 T cell receptor beta chains came from one sample sequenced in a study of T-cell memory formation after mild COVID-19. TCRdb itself ran the 5' RACE reads through MiXCR, one entry per CDR3 protein. This repertoire shows roughly 110,000 distinct CDR3 sequences, around 14% found once; its top ten account for less than 40%. Input material: PBMCs or a T cell subset sorted from them (not recorded which). The receptor source for this set is a man aged 18 to 29 who had mild COVID-19 (a few samples of this study predate the infection). Cell type and time point are not known.

The chain combines TRBV29-1 with TRBJ1-1; D gene unclear. Germline V lookup: CDR1 SQVTM, CDR2 ANQGSEA. The germline V and J ends were trimmed by 1 base and 10 bases, with 16 bases remaining between them. This CDR3 has 13 residues. Here the CDR3 DNA reads TGCAGCGTTGAAGCAGCACAACCCGGCCGAGCTTTCTTT. It yields the protein CSVEAAQPGRAFF.

The chain has TRBV5-1 and TRBJ2-3, with D perhaps matching TRBD2 (6 bases). Trimming removed 4 bases at V and 3 bases at J, with 18 bases between. Germline CDR1 is SGHRS and CDR2 is YFSETQ. CDR3 length: 16 residues. CDR3 residues: CASSQSEVGGTDTQYF. In nucleotides, the CDR3 is TGCGCCAGCAGCCAGTCGGAGGTGGGGGGAACAGATACGCAGTATTTT. Using reference TRBV5-1 and TRBJ2-3 for the parts outside the CDR3, the full variable domain is KAGVTQTPRYLIKTRGQQVTLSCSPISGHRSVSWYQQTPGQGLQFLFEYFSETQRNKGNFPGRFSGRQFSNSRSEMNVSTLELGDSALYLCASSQSEVGGTDTQYFGPGTRLTVL.

The J gene is TRBJ2-7, the V gene TRBV2; maybe TRBD2 (6 bases). Trimming took 8 bases from V and 2 from J, leaving 13 bases between them. Germline V lookup: CDR1 SNHLY, CDR2 FYNNEI. The CDR3 is made up of 13 amino acids. As DNA, the CDR3 is TGTGCCAGCTTGTCGGGAGCCACCTACGAGCAGTACTTC. It codes for CASLSGATYEQYF.

This clonotype was detected a few times. The chain recombines TRBV10-3 with TRBJ2-3; 8 nucleotides match TRBD2. The CDR3 sequence is 14 residues long. Germline CDR1 and CDR2: ENHRY and SYGVKD. V shed 6 bases, J shed 4 bases, and the junction held 6 bases outside the gene matches. CDR3 in amino acids: CAISSGGPADTQYF. The CDR3 nucleotides are TGTGCCATCAGCAGCGGGGGCCCCGCAGATACGCAGTATTTT.

The table lists this clonotype with a few counts. V usage is TRBV20-1 and J usage is TRBJ2-3; 9 bases map to TRBD2. This CDR3 is 17 amino acids long. V shed 0 bases, J shed 3 bases, and the junction held 10 bases outside the gene matches. The germline gives CDR1 DFQATT, CDR2 SNEGSKA (reference sequence). This chain's CDR3 is CSARESSGAMGTDTQYF. The DNA of the CDR3 is TGCAGTGCTAGAGAATCTAGCGGGGCTATGGGGACAGATACGCAGTATTTT.

This clonotype was detected ten times or more. The chain uses TRBV4-3 and TRBJ1-1, with D possibly matching TRBD1 (5 bases). This CDR3 spans 13 amino acids. V shed 5 bases and J shed 0 bases, with 7 bases lying between them. Germline lookup yields CDR1 LGHNA and CDR2 YSLEER. The CDR3 protein is CASSWGVNTEAFF. For the CDR3, the DNA is TGCGCCAGCAGCTGGGGGGTGAACACTGAAGCTTTCTTT.

This clonotype occurred many times. The V call is TRBV20-1, the J call TRBJ2-7; D unresolved. CDR3 size: 13 residues. Germline-derived CDR1 and CDR2 are DFQATT and SNEGSKA (reference sequence). V was shortened by 1 base and J by 2 bases, with 9 bases between the two germline ends. CDR3 DNA sequence: TGCAGTGCTAGAGGCGGTCTAGCCTACGAGCAGTACTTC. Residues: CSARGGLAYEQYF.

The gene calls are TRBV4-3 and TRBJ1-1; D remains unclear. Germline V gene sequence: CDR1 LGHNA, CDR2 YSLEER. This CDR3 contains 15 residues. The germline V and J ends were trimmed by 1 base and 1 base, with 10 bases remaining between them. This CDR3 is CASSQVPAGNTEAFF. In DNA, the CDR3 is TGCGCCAGCAGCCAAGTCCCCGCAGGGAACACTGAAGCTTTCTTT.

The table lists this clonotype with a few counts. J is TRBJ1-2 and V is TRBV6-2 or TRBV6-3; 7 bases fit TRBD1. Germline V gives CDR1 MNHEY, CDR2 SVGEGT. The length of the CDR3 is 13 residues. V gave up 10 bases and J gave up 8 bases; unmatched junction bases: 13. The CDR3 region has the DNA TGTGCCACCGGTACGATATGGACAGGAGGCTACACCTTC. This translates into CATGTIWTGGYTF.

The CDR3 protein is CSVAEGDYGYTF. As DNA, the CDR3 is TGCAGCGTTGCTGAGGGTGACTATGGCTACACCTTC. The chain combines TRBV29-1 with TRBJ1-2, with D unclear. Trimming stripped 4 bases from V and 3 bases from J, with 9 bases between. There are 12 residues in the CDR3. The germline CDR1 and CDR2 sequences are SQVTM and ANQGSEA.

This clonotype was seen only a few times. The genes are TRBV4-3 and TRBJ2-6; D uncertain. Germline CDR1 is LGHNA and CDR2 is YSLEER. The V and J ends lost 4 bases and 0 bases respectively, with 10 bases between them. The CDR3 consists of 16 residues. The CDR3 spells CASSPYGVSGANVLTF. In nucleotides, the CDR3 is TGCGCCAGCAGCCCTTACGGTGTCTCTGGGGCCAACGTCCTGACTTTC.

This clonotype was seen more than once but under ten times. The chain couples TRBV20-1 to TRBJ2-7; 8 bases match TRBD2. This CDR3 region has 17 residues. From germline, CDR1 is DFQATT and CDR2 SNEGSKA (reference sequence). J was trimmed by 2 bases and V by 3 bases; bases with no gene match: 15. The CDR3 sequence is CSASLTWVAGQTYEQYF. In DNA form, the CDR3 reads TGCAGTGCTAGTCTCACTTGGGTAGCGGGGCAGACCTACGAGCAGTACTTC.

The rearrangement links TRBV4-1 to TRBJ2-7; perhaps TRBD1 as D (6 bases). CDR3 length: 16 amino acids. Germline CDR1 is MGHRA and CDR2 is YSYEKL. V was shortened by 1 base and J by 0 bases, with 13 bases between the two germline ends. The CDR3 DNA follows: TGCGCCAGCAGCCAAGTATCCACAGGGAGCTCCTACGAGCAGTACTTC. The encoded protein is CASSQVSTGSSYEQYF.

This clonotype was observed a handful of times. J is TRBJ1-1 and V is TRBV27, with D perhaps matching TRBD1 (5 bases). Deletions cut 2 bases from V and 5 bases from J, with 9 bases between. This CDR3 is 13 amino acids long. CDR1 is MNHEY and CDR2 is SMNVEV in the germline V gene (reference sequence). The CDR3 DNA reads TGTGCCAGCAGTTTAGGGGCGAAGACTGAAGCTTTCTTT. Translation gives CASSLGAKTEAFF.

This sequence joins TRBV7-9 and TRBJ1-1; D is undetermined. V was pared by 0 bases and J by 0 bases, with 5 bases between. Germline values: CDR1 SEHNR, CDR2 FQNEAQ (reference sequence). The CDR3 is 14 amino acids. The CDR3, as DNA: TGTGCCAGCAGCTTAGCCTCAGTGAACACTGAAGCTTTCTTT. It translates to CASSLASVNTEAFF.

The table lists this clonotype with a few counts. The V call is TRBV7-2, the J call TRBJ2-2; unclear D gene. CDR3 length: 13 residues. Trimming cost V 4 bases and J 7 bases, with 10 bases left between them. Germline CDR1 is SGHTA and CDR2 is FQGNSA. In nucleotides, the CDR3 is TGTGCCAGCAGCTACGGTACGAGCGGGGAGCTGTTTTTT. Translation gives CASSYGTSGELFF. The full variable domain, completed using reference TRBV7-2 and TRBJ2-2, is GAGVSQSPSNKVTEKGKDVELRCDPISGHTALYWYRQSLGQGLEFLIYFQGNSAPDKSGLPSDRFSAERTGGSVSTLTIQRTQQEDSAVYLCASSYGTSGELFFGEGSRLTVL.

The sample holds many counts of this clonotype. This chain connects TRBV6-5 to TRBJ2-2; D is unclear. The V gene's germline CDR1 is MNHEY and CDR2 SVGAGI. V was trimmed by 6 bases and J by 0 bases, leaving 8 bases between them. The CDR3 extends over 14 amino acids. In DNA, the CDR3 is TGTGCCAGCAGAATCTTTCCGAACACCGGGGAGCTGTTTTTT. This sequence encodes CASRIFPNTGELFF.

This clonotype came up a few times. This CDR3 reads CASSYEGQATDTQYF. CDR3 DNA sequence: TGTGCCAGCAGTTACGAGGGACAGGCCACAGATACGCAGTATTTT. V is TRBV6-5 and J is TRBJ2-3; 8 bases are shared with TRBD1. Trimming cost V 2 bases and J 2 bases; bases outside gene matches: 3. CDR3 length equals 15 residues. Germline assignment: CDR1 MNHEY and CDR2 SVGAGI.

The V call is TRBV6-5, the J call TRBJ1-1, with D tentatively TRBD1 (5 bases). Germline CDR1 MNHEY, CDR2 SVGAGI. The ends were cut back, 5 bases at V and 1 base at J, with 14 bases in the middle. The CDR3 totals 15 residues. CDR3 DNA sequence: TGTGCCAGCAGTACACCCGGGACGGAGAACACTGAAGCTTTCTTT. Protein: CASSTPGTENTEAFF.

This clonotype was observed a handful of times. The chain carries TRBV20-1 and TRBJ2-3; D unresolved. The CDR3 loop spans 12 amino acids. Germline loops: CDR1 DFQATT, CDR2 SNEGSKA (reference sequence). The germline V and J ends were trimmed by 7 bases and 1 base, with 9 bases remaining between them. CDR3 region: CSVRVGTDTQYF. For the CDR3, the DNA is TGCAGTGTCCGGGTCGGCACAGATACGCAGTATTTT.

The chain has TRBV4-1 and TRBJ2-3, with D tentatively TRBD2 (7 bases). The V end lost 5 bases, the J end lost 0 bases, and 21 bases lay between the germline ends. The CDR3 totals 18 residues. Germline V lookup: CDR1 MGHRA, CDR2 YSYEKL. DNA of the CDR3: TGCGCCAGCAGCACACCGCCCCGCGGGGGCGACAGCACAGATACGCAGTATTTT. Translating it yields CASSTPPRGGDSTDTQYF.

This clonotype occurred a few times. The chain recombines TRBV7-9 with TRBJ1-1, with D perhaps matching TRBD1 (5 bases). The CDR3 is made up of 14 amino acids. The germline V gene has CDR1 SEHNR and CDR2 FQNEAQ (reference sequence). Trimming removed 5 bases from V and 1 base from J, with 11 bases in between. Here the CDR3 reads CASSRVGGNTEAFF. CDR3 DNA sequence: TGTGCCAGCAGCCGGGTCGGGGGGAACACTGAAGCTTTCTTT. The full variable domain, completed using reference TRBV7-9 and TRBJ1-1, is DTGVSQNPRHKITKRGQNVTFRCDPISEHNRLYWYRQTLGQGPEFLTYFQNEAQLEKSRLLSDRFSAERPKGSFSTLEIQRTEQGDSAMYLCASSRVGGNTEAFFGQGTRLTVV.

The V and J genes are TRBV15 and TRBJ2-7; no clear D gene. CDR3 length: 16 amino acids. Trimming stripped 0 bases from V and 2 bases from J, with 14 bases between. Germline lookup yields CDR1 LNHNV and CDR2 YYDKDF (reference sequence). Written as DNA, the CDR3 is TGTGCCACCAGCAGAGATGGGATAAGCGAGGCCTACGAGCAGTACTTC. It codes for CATSRDGISEAYEQYF.

The chain uses TRBV12-3 or TRBV12-4 and TRBJ2-5; D could derive from TRBD1 or TRBD2 (6 bases each). The V and J ends lost 3 bases and 5 bases respectively, with 13 bases between them. The CDR3 length is 14 residues. The CDR3 protein is CASSFPGGTETQYF. CDR3 bases: TGTGCCAGCAGTTTCCCCGGGGGCACGGAGACCCAGTACTTC.